These T cell receptor beta chains were read from a single sample in a study of Graves' ophthalmopathy and Graves' hyperthyroidism. Each CDR3 protein is one row after TCRdb ran MiXCR on the multiplex PCR reads. The profile covers roughly 170,000 distinct CDR3 sequences, with 35% to 45% appearing a single time and roughly 8.9% taken by the ten largest. The sample taken for sequencing was peripheral blood. Source of these receptors: a man under 40 with Graves' ophthalmopathy. Both conserved end residues are part of each CDR3.

v_gene: TRBV12-3/TRBV12-4; j_gene: TRBJ2-4; CDR3aa: CASSLGRGAQNIQYF
v_gene: TRBV6-5; j_gene: TRBJ2-7; CDR3aa: CASSYSILGSGYEQYF
v_gene: TRBV30; j_gene: TRBJ2-7; CDR3aa: CARDGGDEQYF
v_gene: TRBV12-3/TRBV12-4; j_gene: TRBJ1-1; CDR3aa: CASSHTTANTEAFF
v_gene: TRBV6-2/TRBV6-3; j_gene: TRBJ1-5; CDR3aa: CASSYSGQGGNQPQHF
v_gene: TRBV28; j_gene: TRBJ1-5; CDR3aa: CASRWFNQPQHF
v_gene: TRBV28; j_gene: TRBJ2-7; CDR3aa: CASSLSLRTGPYEQYF
v_gene: TRBV6-2/TRBV6-3; j_gene: TRBJ1-2; CDR3aa: CASDDQGGIYGYTF
v_gene: TRBV13; j_gene: TRBJ2-5; CDR3aa: CASSTGLAQETQYF
v_gene: TRBV12-3/TRBV12-4; j_gene: TRBJ1-6; CDR3aa: CASSSQGDPTPTQSSYNSPLHF
v_gene: TRBV19; j_gene: TRBJ1-5; CDR3aa: CASSHLRLNQPQHF